This T cell receptor beta chain was recovered during a study of cytomegalovirus exposure and HLA in healthy donors. Remarks on this clone: Its antigen is undetermined.

Points from the study as a whole: In a later analysis, DRB1 alleles had the most associated TCRs; HLA-C alleles the fewest.

The donors gave bone marrow, and they were healthy. The PCR made use of 60 Vbeta and 13 Jbeta primers. Method: immunoSEQ multiplex PCR; TCRdb's copy keeps in-frame clones and lacks some. The sample lists about 220,000 clones, 82% seen once, with roughly 5% in the top ten. The origin of this receptor is a woman aged 40 to 50 in good health and CMV-seropositive. Sequenced sample: PBMCs.

CDR3 loop: CASSGREGSYNEQFF. The CDR3 nucleotides are TGTGCCAGCTCAGGTCGGGAGGGCTCCTACAATGAGCAGTTCTTC. The V call is TRBV18, the J call TRBJ2-1; TRBD2 matches 8 bases. The germline gives CDR1 KGHSH, CDR2 LQKENI. CDR3 length equals 15 residues. V lost 5 bases, J lost 0 bases, and 3 bases stayed unmatched.